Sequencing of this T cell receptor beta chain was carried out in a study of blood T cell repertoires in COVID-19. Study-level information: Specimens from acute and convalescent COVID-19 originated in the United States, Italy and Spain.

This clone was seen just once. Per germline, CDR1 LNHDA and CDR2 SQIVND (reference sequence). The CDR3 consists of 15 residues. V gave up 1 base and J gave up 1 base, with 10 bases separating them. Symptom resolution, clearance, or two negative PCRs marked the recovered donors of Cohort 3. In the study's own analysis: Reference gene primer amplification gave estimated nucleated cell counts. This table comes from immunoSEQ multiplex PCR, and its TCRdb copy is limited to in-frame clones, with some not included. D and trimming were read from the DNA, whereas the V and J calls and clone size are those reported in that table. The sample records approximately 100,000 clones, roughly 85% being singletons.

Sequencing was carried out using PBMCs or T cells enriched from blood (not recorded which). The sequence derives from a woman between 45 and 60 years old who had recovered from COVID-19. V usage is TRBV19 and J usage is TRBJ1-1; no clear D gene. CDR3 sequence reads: CASSIAQLWNTEAFF. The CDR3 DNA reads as TGTGCCAGTAGTATAGCCCAACTATGGAACACTGAAGCTTTCTTT. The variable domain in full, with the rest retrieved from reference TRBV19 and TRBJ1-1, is DGGITQSPKYLFRKEGQNVTLSCEQNLNHDAMYWYRQDPGQGLRLIYYSQIVNDFQKGDIAEGYSVSREKKESFPLTVTSAQKNPTAFYLCASSIAQLWNTEAFFGQGTRLTVV.